This T cell receptor (beta chain) derives from a study of T-cell reconstitution after alpha-beta-depleted transplantation in children. The authors prepared the TCRbeta library with unique molecular identifiers. TCRdb ran MiXCR on the PCR reads and lists one entry per CDR3 protein. This sample has 200,000 to 250,000 distinct CDR3 sequences, with about 9.2% found just once. This clonotype appeared many times. The CDR3 loop spans 13 amino acids. The ends were cut back, 2 bases at V and 4 bases at J, with 6 bases in the middle. The germline gives CDR1 SGDLS, CDR2 YYNGEE. The sequence derives from a human donor who donated a stem cell graft to a child with acute lymphoblastic leukemia. The sample consisted of PBMCs from the stem cell graft donor, taken from the stem cell graft. The V gene is TRBV9, the J gene TRBJ2-2; D uncertain. In nucleotides, the CDR3 is TGTGCCAGCAGCGTTAGCCGCACCGGGGAGCTGTTTTTT. Its protein product is CASSVSRTGELFF.